This TCR beta chain emerged from a study of shared clonotypes between healthy human individuals. The CDR3 runs 15 residues. Germline V CDR1 and CDR2: SGHDN, FVKESK. Trimming cost V 4 bases and J 5 bases; bases outside gene matches: 9. Only in-frame clones appear in the TCRdb table, and some are missing; sequencing was by immunoSEQ multiplex PCR. The sample yields some 1.4 million clones, over 95% seen once. The V and J genes are TRBV14 and TRBJ1-1, with 8 bases that match TRBD1. The specimen sequenced was naive CD4+ T cells sorted from blood. The subset was: CD45RA+ positively selected. The receptor was derived from a man between 25 and 39 years old in good health. The CDR3 nucleotides read TGTGCCAGCAGCCGGCGGACAGGGAGTTGGACTGAAGCTTTCTTT. Translated: CASSRRTGSWTEAFF. Combining the CDR3 with reference TRBV14 and TRBJ1-1 gives the whole variable domain EAGVTQFPSHSVIEKGQTVTLRCDPISGHDNLYWYRRVMGKEIKFLLHFVKESKQDESGMPNNRFLAERTGGTYSTLKVQPAELEDSGVYFCASSRRTGSWTEAFFGQGTRLTVV.